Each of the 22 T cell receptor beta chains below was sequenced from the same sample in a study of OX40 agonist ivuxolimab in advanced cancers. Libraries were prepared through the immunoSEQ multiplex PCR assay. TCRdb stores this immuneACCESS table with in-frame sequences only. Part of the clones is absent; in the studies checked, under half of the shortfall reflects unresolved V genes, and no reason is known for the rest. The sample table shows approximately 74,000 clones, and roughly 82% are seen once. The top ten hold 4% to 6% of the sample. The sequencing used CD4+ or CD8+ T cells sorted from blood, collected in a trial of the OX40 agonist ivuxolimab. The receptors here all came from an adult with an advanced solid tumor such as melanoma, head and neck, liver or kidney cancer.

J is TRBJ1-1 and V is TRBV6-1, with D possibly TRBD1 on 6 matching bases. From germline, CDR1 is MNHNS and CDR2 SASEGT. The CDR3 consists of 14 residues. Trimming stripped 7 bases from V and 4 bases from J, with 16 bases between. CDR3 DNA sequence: TGTGCCAGCACCCGGGGGGCCGAGGGCACTGAAGCTTTCTTT. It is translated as CASTRGAEGTEAFF.

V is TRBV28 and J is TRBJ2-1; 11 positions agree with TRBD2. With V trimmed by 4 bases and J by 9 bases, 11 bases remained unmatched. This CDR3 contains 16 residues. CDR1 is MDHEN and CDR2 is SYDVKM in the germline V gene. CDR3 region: CASSSASGRSFGEQFF. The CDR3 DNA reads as TGTGCCAGCAGTTCCGCTAGCGGGAGGTCTTTTGGTGAGCAGTTCTTC.

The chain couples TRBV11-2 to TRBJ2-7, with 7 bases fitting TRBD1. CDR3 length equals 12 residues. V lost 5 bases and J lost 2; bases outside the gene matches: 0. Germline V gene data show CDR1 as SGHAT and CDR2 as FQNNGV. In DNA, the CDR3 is TGTGCCAGCAGCACAGGGGCCTACGAGCAGTACTTC. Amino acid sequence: CASSTGAYEQYF.

CDR3 region: CASSLNRGQGSGGYTF. The CDR3 DNA is TGTGCCAGCAGCTTAAACAGGGGACAGGGGAGCGGAGGCTACACCTTC. The chain is built from TRBV11-1 and TRBJ1-2, with 10 bases matching TRBD1. V shed 2 bases, J shed 8 bases, and the junction held 11 bases outside the gene matches. The CDR3 covers 16 residues. The V gene's germline CDR1 is SGHAT and CDR2 FQDESV (reference sequence).

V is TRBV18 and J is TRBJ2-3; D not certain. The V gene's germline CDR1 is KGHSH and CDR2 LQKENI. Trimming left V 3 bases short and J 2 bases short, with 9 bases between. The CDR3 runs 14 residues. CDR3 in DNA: TGTGCCAGCTCACCTGAGACCATCACAGATACGCAGTATTTT. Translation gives CASSPETITDTQYF.

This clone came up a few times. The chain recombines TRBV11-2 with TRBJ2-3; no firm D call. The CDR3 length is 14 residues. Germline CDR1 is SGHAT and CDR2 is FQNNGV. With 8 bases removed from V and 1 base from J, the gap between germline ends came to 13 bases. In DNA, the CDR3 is TGTGCCAGCTGCCGCGTTTCGGGCACAGATACGCAGTATTTT. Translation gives CASCRVSGTDTQYF.

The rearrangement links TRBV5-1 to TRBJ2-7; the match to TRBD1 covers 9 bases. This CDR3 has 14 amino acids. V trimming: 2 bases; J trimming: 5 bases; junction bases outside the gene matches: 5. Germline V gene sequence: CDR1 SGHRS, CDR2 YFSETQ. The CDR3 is CASSLQGAQNEQYF. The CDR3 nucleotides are TGCGCCAGCAGCTTACAGGGGGCGCAGAACGAGCAGTACTTC. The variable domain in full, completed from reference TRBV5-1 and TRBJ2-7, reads KAGVTQTPRYLIKTRGQQVTLSCSPISGHRSVSWYQQTPGQGLQFLFEYFSETQRNKGNFPGRFSGRQFSNSRSEMNVSTLELGDSALYLCASSLQGAQNEQYFGPGTRLTVT.

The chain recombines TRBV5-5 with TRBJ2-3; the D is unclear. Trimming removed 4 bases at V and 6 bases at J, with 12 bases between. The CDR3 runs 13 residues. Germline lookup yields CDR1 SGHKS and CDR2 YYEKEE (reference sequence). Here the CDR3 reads CASSTRTRDTQYF. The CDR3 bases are TGTGCCAGCAGCACCCGTACCCGGGATACGCAGTATTTT.

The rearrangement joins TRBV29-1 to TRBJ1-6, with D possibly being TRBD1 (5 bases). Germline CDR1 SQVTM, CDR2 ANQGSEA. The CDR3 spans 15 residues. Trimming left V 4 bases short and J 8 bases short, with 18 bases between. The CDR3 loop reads CSVAHGADPDSPLHF. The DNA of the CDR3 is TGCAGCGTTGCCCATGGGGCGGACCCGGATTCACCCCTCCACTTT. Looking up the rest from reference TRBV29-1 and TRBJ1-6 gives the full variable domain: SAVISQKPSRDICQRGTSLTIQCQVDSQVTMMFWYRQQPGQSLTLIATANQGSEATYESGFVIDKFPISRPNLTFSTLTVSNMSPEDSSIYLCSVAHGADPDSPLHFGNGTRLTVT.

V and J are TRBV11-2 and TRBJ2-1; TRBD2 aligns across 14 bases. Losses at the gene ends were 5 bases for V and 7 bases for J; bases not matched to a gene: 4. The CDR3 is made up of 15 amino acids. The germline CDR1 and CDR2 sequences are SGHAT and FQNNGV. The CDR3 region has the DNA TGTGCCAGCAGCCCCCGGACTAGCGGGGGGAATGAGCAGTTCTTC. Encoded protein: CASSPRTSGGNEQFF.

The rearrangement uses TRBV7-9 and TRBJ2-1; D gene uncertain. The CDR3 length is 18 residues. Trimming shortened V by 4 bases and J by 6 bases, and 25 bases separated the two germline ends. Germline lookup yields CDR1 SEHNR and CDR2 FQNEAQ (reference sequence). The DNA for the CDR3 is TGTGCCAGCAGCTACACCTTTTTTGCGGACCAAAACGGCAATGAGCAGTTCTTC. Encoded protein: CASSYTFFADQNGNEQFF.

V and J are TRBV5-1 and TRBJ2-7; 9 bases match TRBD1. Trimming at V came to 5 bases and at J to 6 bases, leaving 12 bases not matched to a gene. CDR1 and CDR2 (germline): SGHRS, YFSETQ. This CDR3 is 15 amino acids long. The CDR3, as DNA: TGCGCCAGCAGTACAGAGGACAGGGGTTTCGGCGAGCAGTACTTC. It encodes CASSTEDRGFGEQYF.

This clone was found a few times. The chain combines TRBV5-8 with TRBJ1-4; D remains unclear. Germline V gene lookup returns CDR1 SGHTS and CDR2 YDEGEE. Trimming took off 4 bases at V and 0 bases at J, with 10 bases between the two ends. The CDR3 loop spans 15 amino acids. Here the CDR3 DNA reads TGTGCCAGCAGCCAGGCGGTCGCAACTAATGAAAAACTGTTTTTT. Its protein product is CASSQAVATNEKLFF. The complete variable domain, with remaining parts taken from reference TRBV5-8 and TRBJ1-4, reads EAGVTQSPTHLIKTRGQQATLRCSPISGHTSVYWYQQALGLGLQFLLWYDEGEERNRGNFPPRFSGRQFPNYSSELNVNALELEDSALYLCASSQAVATNEKLFFGSGTQLSVL.

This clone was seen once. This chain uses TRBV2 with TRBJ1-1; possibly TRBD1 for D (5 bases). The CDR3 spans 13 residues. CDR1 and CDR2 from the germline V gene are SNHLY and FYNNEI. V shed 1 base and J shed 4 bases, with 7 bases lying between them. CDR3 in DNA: TGTGCCAGCAGTGAAGGACAGTTCACTGAAGCTTTCTTT. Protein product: CASSEGQFTEAFF.

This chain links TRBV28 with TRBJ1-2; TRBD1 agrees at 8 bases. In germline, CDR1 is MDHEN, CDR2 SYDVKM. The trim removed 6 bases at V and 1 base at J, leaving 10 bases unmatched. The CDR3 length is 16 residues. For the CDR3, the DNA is TGTGCCAGCAGCAGAAGGTACAGGGGGGTTAACTATGGCTACACCTTC. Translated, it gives CASSRRYRGVNYGYTF.

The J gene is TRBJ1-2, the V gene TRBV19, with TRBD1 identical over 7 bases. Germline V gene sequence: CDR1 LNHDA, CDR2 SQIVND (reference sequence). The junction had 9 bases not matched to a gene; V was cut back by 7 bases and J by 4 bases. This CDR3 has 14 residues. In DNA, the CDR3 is TGTGCCAGTAAGTCTCCGACAGGGACCTATGGCTACACCTTC. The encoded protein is CASKSPTGTYGYTF.

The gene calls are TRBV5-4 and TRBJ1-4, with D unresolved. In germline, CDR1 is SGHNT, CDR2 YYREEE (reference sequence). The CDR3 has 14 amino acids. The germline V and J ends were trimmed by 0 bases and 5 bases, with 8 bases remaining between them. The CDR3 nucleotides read TGTGCCAGCAGCTTGGGGTCGCCGAATGAAAAACTGTTTTTT. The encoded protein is CASSLGSPNEKLFF.

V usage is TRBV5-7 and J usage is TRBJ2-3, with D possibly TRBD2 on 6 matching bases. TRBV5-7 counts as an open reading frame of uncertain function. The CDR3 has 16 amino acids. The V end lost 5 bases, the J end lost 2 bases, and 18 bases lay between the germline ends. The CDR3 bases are TGTGCCAGCAGATACCCGCGGTCTAGCGTCACAGATACGCAGTATTTT. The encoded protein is CASRYPRSSVTDTQYF.

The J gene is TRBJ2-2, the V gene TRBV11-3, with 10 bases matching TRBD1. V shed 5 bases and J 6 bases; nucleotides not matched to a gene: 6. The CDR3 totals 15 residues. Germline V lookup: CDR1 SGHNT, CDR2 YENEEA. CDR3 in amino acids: CASSRSGTGAGELFF. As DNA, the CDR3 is TGTGCCAGCAGCCGATCCGGGACAGGGGCCGGGGAGCTGTTTTTT.

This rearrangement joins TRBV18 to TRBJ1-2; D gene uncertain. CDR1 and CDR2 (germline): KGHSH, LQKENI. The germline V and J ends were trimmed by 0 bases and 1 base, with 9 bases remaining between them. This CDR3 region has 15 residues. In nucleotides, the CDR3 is TGTGCCAGCTCACCACCTCAACAAAATAACTATGGCTACACCTTC. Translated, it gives CASSPPQQNNYGYTF.

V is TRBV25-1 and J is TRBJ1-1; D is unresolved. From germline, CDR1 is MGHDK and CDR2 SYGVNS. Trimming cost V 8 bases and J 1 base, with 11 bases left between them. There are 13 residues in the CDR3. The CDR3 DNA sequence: TGTGCCAGCGGGCGGACGGGGAACACTGAAGCTTTCTTT. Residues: CASGRTGNTEAFF.

DNA of the CDR3: TGCGCCAGCAGCTTGGAAGTTCAGGGTGAAAAACTGTTTTTT. This sequence encodes CASSLEVQGEKLFF. The chain combines TRBV5-1 with TRBJ1-4; a possible D gene is TRBD1 (5 bases). This CDR3 spans 14 amino acids. The germline V and J ends were trimmed by 0 bases and 7 bases, with 10 bases remaining between them. Germline values: CDR1 SGHRS, CDR2 YFSETQ.